The clone carrying this TCR beta chain was seen a handful of times. No antigen is known for it. CD45RO/CCR7/CD25/CD127/CD95/CD27 staining was used to isolate CD4+ naive, central memory, regulatory and stem cell-like memory cells by sorting. This sample is drawn from a study of beta chain features in type 1 diabetes. The CDR3 covers 12 residues. Per germline, CDR1 SEHNR and CDR2 FQNEAQ (reference sequence). V was clipped by 4 bases and J by 8 bases; unmatched bases: 2. What was sequenced were expressed TCRB transcripts, since all of the isolated RNA had been reverse transcribed. Using immunoSEQ multiplex PCR, the repertoire was profiled, and TCRdb retains in-frame clones only, with some absent. The table includes a few hundred thousand clones, about 15% detected once. Overall study findings and caveats: Type 1 diabetes patients showed a moderate but significant shortening of TCRB CDR3s in all four CD4+ subsets. A cDNA-based sequencing approach could over-represent cells with high TCR expression.

Material: naive CD4+ T cells from blood. The rearrangement joins TRBV7-9 to TRBJ1-1; 9 positions match TRBD1. The TCR was taken from a man aged 30 to 45 with type 1 diabetes. The CDR3 nucleotides are TGTGCCAGCAGCTCTGGACAGGGGGAAGCTTTCTTT. Encoded protein: CASSSGQGEAFF.